This is a list of T cell receptor beta chains from one sample in a study of cytomegalovirus exposure and HLA in healthy donors. Profiled with immunoSEQ multiplex PCR; TCRdb holds only in-frame clones, not every one. The sample records over 130,000 clones, 75% to 85% being singletons. Sequenced: PBMCs. These receptors were collected from a human donor in good health. Each CDR3 is given with its conserved first and last residue. D genes are given only for firm matches. Clone sizes are given selectively: once, few, many, or a class where the clone is expanded.

TRBV5-8	TRBJ2-7	-	-	CASSLADINF	TGTGCCAGCAGCCTGGCAGACATTAACTTC
TRBV6-5	TRBJ2-3	-	-	CASGRKSDTQYF	TGTGCCAGCGGCAGAAAATCAGATACGCAGTATTTT
TRBV6-5	TRBJ2-1	once	-	CASSLSPLLSNEQFF	TGTGCCAGCAGTTTGAGTCCACTGCTGAGCAATGAGCAGTTCTTC
TRBV6-5	TRBJ2-2	-	TRBD1	CASARDREDTGELFF	TGTGCCAGCGCGAGGGACAGGGAGGATACCGGGGAGCTGTTTTTT
TRBV11-2	TRBJ2-3	few	-	CASSLAGTPTDTQYF	TGTGCCAGCAGCTTGGCCGGGACTCCCACAGATACGCAGTATTTT
TRBV18	TRBJ2-3	many	TRBD2	CASSPSGKATDTQYF	TGTGCCAGCTCACCTAGCGGGAAGGCGACAGATACGCAGTATTTT
TRBV6-1	TRBJ2-1	-	-	CASSEVNNEQFF	TGTGCCAGCAGTGAAGTTAACAATGAGCAGTTCTTC
TRBV4-1	TRBJ2-1	-	-	CASSQGLDDYNEQFF	TGCGCCAGCAGCCAGGGGCTAGATGACTACAATGAGCAGTTCTTC
TRBV7-9	TRBJ2-3	-	TRBD2	CASSSPLAGLSTDTQYF	TGTGCCAGCAGCTCCCCACTAGCGGGCCTTAGCACAGATACGCAGTATTTT
TRBV25-1	TRBJ2-3	-	-	CASKTGASTDTQYF	TGTGCCAGCAAGACGGGAGCTAGCACAGATACGCAGTATTTT
TRBV7-9	TRBJ2-5	-	TRBD2	CASSPWTRRQETQYF	TGTGCCAGCAGCCCTTGGACTAGAAGGCAAGAGACCCAGTACTTC
TRBV7-8	TRBJ2-2	-	-	CASSLVLSSGSGTGELFF	TGTGCCAGCAGCTTAGTTCTGTCCAGTGGGTCAGGCACCGGGGAGCTGTTTTTT
TRBV13	TRBJ2-1	-	TRBD2	CASSTRLAGTSYNEQFF	TGTGCCAGCAGCACCCGACTAGCGGGAACCTCCTACAATGAGCAGTTCTTC
TRBV6-9	TRBJ1-1	few	TRBD1	CASSWGQTNTEAFF	TGTGCCAGCAGTTGGGGACAGACGAACACTGAAGCTTTCTTT
TRBV10-3	TRBJ1-1	few	TRBD1	CAISPPRQGFEPAEAFF	TGTGCCATCAGCCCACCGCGACAGGGGTTCGAACCGGCTGAAGCTTTCTTT
TRBV7-8	TRBJ2-7	-	-	CASSPVQGSYEQYF	TGTGCCAGCAGCCCTGTCCAGGGCTCCTACGAGCAGTACTTC
TRBV7-2	TRBJ2-7	-	TRBD2	CASSLGSGTSGVREQYF	TGTGCCAGCAGCTTGGGTAGTGGGACTAGCGGGGTCCGGGAGCAGTACTTC
TRBV15	TRBJ2-1	-	TRBD2	CATSSEGDGASGGAEQFF	TGTGCCACCAGCTCCGAGGGTGATGGGGCTAGCGGGGGGGCGGAGCAGTTCTTC
TRBV11-2	TRBJ1-4	few	-	CASTFRVSDEKLFF	TGTGCCAGCACTTTCAGGGTTTCGGATGAAAAACTGTTTTTT
TRBV19	TRBJ1-2	-	-	CATQGVYGYTF	TGTGCCACCCAAGGGGTCTATGGCTACACCTTC
TRBV7-8	TRBJ2-3	once	TRBD2	CASSSGDYTDTQYF	TGTGCCAGCAGCTCGGGGGACTACACAGATACGCAGTATTTT
TRBV21-1	TRBJ1-5	few	-	CASSKVELSNQPQHF	TGTGCCAGCAGCAAAGTAGAACTGAGTAATCAGCCCCAGCATTTT
TRBV4-1	TRBJ2-7	-	TRBD1	CASSQDLTGVSYEQYF	TGCGCCAGCAGCCAAGATCTAACAGGGGTTTCCTACGAGCAGTACTTC
TRBV19	TRBJ2-1	-	TRBD1	CASSSGDRKVHEQFF	TGTGCCAGTAGTTCCGGGGACAGAAAGGTCCATGAGCAGTTCTTC
TRBV7-2	TRBJ2-5	-	TRBD2	CASSELAGGPGEQYF	TGTGCCAGCAGCGAACTAGCGGGAGGGCCGGGAGAGCAGTACTTC
TRBV9	TRBJ1-1	-	-	CASSVMTEAFF	TGTGCCAGCAGCGTTATGACTGAAGCTTTCTTT
TRBV5-1	TRBJ2-5	-	TRBD1	CASSFSGGETQYF	TGCGCCAGCAGCTTTTCAGGGGGAGAGACCCAGTACTTC
TRBV5-6	TRBJ2-5	-	-	CASSLPLMRGQYQETQYF	TGTGCCAGCAGCCTTCCCCTGATGCGGGGGCAGTACCAAGAGACCCAGTACTTC
TRBV4-1	TRBJ2-1	-	TRBD1	CASSQEPGQGSYNEQFF	TGCGCCAGCAGCCAGGAACCGGGACAGGGTTCCTACAATGAGCAGTTCTTC
TRBV4-3	TRBJ2-7	-	-	CASSQIQGSEQYF	TGCGCCAGCAGCCAGATCCAGGGGAGCGAGCAGTACTTC
TRBV6-1	TRBJ2-7	-	-	CASNRGQNYEQYF	TGTGCCAGCAACCGGGGTCAGAACTACGAGCAGTACTTC
TRBV27	TRBJ2-1	few	TRBD2	CASSLGSSGRNEQFF	TGTGCCAGCAGTTTAGGGTCTAGCGGGAGGAATGAGCAGTTCTTC
TRBV9	TRBJ2-2	few	TRBD2	CASSKGFGRGTNTGELFF	TGTGCCAGCAGTAAGGGGTTTGGGCGGGGGACTAACACCGGGGAGCTGTTTTTT
TRBV7-3	TRBJ2-3	-	TRBD2	CASSLGIGNPGLAGRTDTQYF	TGTGCCAGCAGCTTAGGTATTGGGAACCCGGGACTAGCGGGACGCACAGATACGCAGTATTTT
TRBV29-1	TRBJ2-2	once	TRBD2	CSVAGVAGTGELFF	TGCAGCGTTGCGGGGGTAGCGGGAACCGGGGAGCTGTTTTTT
TRBV30	TRBJ2-7	-	TRBD2	CAYTGGYEQYF	TGTGCCTATACGGGGGGTTACGAGCAGTACTTC
TRBV6-6	TRBJ2-7	-	TRBD2	CASRAREGLDEQYF	TGTGCCAGCAGAGCGCGGGAGGGCCTCGACGAGCAGTACTTC
TRBV28	TRBJ2-7	-	TRBD2	CASSSPRLAVTYEQYF	TGTGCCAGCAGTTCCCCCCGACTAGCGGTTACCTACGAGCAGTACTTC
TRBV4-3	TRBJ2-5	-	TRBD2	CASSQNLLAEETQYF	TGCGCCAGCAGCCAAAACTTACTAGCGGAAGAGACCCAGTACTTC
TRBV28	TRBJ2-2	once	-	CASSLPTSGNTGELFF	TGTGCCAGCAGTTTACCTACTTCCGGTAACACCGGGGAGCTGTTTTTT
TRBV5-6	TRBJ1-1	-	TRBD1	CASSSGGGGFTEAFF	TGTGCCAGCAGCTCGGGTGGAGGGGGCTTCACTGAAGCTTTCTTT
TRBV19	TRBJ2-7	-	-	CASSRTPGEQYF	TGTGCCAGTAGTCGGACACCTGGGGAGCAGTACTTC
TRBV2	TRBJ2-5	-	-	CASGGAGTQYF	TGTGCCAGCGGGGGGGCAGGGACCCAGTACTTC
TRBV30	TRBJ2-7	-	TRBD1	CACSLTGNSEQYF	TGTGCCTGTTCGTTGACAGGGAACTCCGAGCAGTACTTC